The next 4 T cell receptor beta chains were all read from a single sample in a study of blood T cell repertoires in COVID-19. Measured with immunoSEQ multiplex PCR; TCRdb has only the in-frame clones, and not every one. The profile covers 180,000 or so clones, with approximately 88% appearing a single time and 10% to 15% taken by the ten largest. Specimen: PBMCs or T cells enriched from blood (not recorded which). The origin of the receptors is a woman aged 60 to 75 who had recovered from COVID-19.

The rearrangement links TRBV24-1 to TRBJ2-7; TRBD2 matches at 7 bases. Trimming removed 3 bases from V and 0 bases from J; junction bases left unmatched: 4. Germline V gives CDR1 KGHDR, CDR2 SFDVKD. The CDR3 consists of 15 residues. This CDR3 reads CATSDPPGGSYEQYF. In DNA form, the CDR3 reads TGTGCCACCAGTGATCCACCGGGGGGCTCCTACGAGCAGTACTTC.

V and J are TRBV15 and TRBJ2-7; a weak D match, TRBD2 (6 bases). The CDR3 covers 16 residues. Trimming took 0 bases from V and 4 from J, leaving 16 bases between them. The germline V gene has CDR1 LNHNV and CDR2 YYDKDF (reference sequence). The CDR3 protein is CATSRDGFGTPYEQYF. CDR3 in DNA: TGTGCCACCAGCAGAGATGGTTTCGGGACTCCTTACGAGCAGTACTTC.

V is TRBV5-1 and J is TRBJ2-7; D may be TRBD1 (6 bases). V shed 4 bases and J shed 1 base, with 21 bases lying between them. The CDR3 contains 17 residues. The germline CDR1 and CDR2 sequences are SGHRS and YFSETQ. The CDR3 DNA sequence: TGCGCCAGCAGCCGGAATACTGGGGGCCGTTTTTCCTACGAGCAGTACTTC. Amino acids: CASSRNTGGRFSYEQYF. Together with reference TRBV5-1 and TRBJ2-7, the CDR3 gives the full variable domain: KAGVTQTPRYLIKTRGQQVTLSCSPISGHRSVSWYQQTPGQGLQFLFEYFSETQRNKGNFPGRFSGRQFSNSRSEMNVSTLELGDSALYLCASSRNTGGRFSYEQYFGPGTRLTVT.

The chain combines TRBV7-8 with TRBJ2-1; perhaps TRBD2 as D (5 bases). Germline CDR1 SGHVS, CDR2 FQNEAQ. Trimming removed 5 bases from V and 1 base from J, with 18 bases in between. CDR3 length: 17 residues. The CDR3, as DNA: TGTGCCAGCAGCACCCTGGACGGGTGGAGGTCCTACAATGAGCAGTTCTTC. It yields the protein CASSTLDGWRSYNEQFF.